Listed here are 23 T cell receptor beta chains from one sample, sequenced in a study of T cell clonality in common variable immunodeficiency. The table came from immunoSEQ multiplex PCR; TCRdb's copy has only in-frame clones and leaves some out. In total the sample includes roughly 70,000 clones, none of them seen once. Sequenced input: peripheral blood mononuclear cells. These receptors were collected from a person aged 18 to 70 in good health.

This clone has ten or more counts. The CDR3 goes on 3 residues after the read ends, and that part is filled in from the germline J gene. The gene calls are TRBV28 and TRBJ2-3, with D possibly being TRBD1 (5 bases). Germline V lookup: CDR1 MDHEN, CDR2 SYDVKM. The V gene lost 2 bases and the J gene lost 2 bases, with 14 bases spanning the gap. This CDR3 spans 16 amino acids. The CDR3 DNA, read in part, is TGTGCCAGCAGTTTAATGTGGGGCAGGCTCACAGATACG. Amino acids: CASSLMWGRLTDT. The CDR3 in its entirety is CASSLMWGRLTDTQYF.

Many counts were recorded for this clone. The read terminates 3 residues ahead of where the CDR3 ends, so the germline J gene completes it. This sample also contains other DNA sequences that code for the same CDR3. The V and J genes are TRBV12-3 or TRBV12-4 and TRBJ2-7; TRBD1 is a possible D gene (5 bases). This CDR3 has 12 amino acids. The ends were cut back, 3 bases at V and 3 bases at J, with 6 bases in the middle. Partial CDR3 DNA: TGTGCCAGCAGTTTGGGGCTCTACGAG. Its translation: CASSLGLYE. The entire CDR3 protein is CASSLGLYEQYF.

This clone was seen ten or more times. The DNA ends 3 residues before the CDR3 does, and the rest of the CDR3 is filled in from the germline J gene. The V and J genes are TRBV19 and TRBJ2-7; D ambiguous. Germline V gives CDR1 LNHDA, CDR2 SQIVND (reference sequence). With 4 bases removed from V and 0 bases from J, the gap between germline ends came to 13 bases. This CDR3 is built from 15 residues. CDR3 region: CASSSSPTSSYEQYF. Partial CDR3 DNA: TGTGCCAGTAGTAGCAGTCCCACAAGCTCCTACGAG.

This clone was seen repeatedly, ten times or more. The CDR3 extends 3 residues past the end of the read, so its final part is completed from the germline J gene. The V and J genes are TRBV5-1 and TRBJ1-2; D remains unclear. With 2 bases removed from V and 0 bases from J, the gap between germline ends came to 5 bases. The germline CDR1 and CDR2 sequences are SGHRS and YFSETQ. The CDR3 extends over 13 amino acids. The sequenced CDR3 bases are TGCGCCAGCAGCTTCGCAGCTAACTATGGC. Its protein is CASSFAANYG. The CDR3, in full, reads CASSFAANYGYTF.

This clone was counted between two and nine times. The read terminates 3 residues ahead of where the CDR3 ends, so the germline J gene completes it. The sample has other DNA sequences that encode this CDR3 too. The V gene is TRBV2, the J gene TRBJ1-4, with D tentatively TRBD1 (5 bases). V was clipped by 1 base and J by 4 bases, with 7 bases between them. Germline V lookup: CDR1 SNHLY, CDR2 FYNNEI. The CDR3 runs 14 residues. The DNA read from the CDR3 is TGTGCCAGCAGTGAAGGACAGTTTAATGAAAAA. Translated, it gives CASSEGQFNEK. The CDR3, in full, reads CASSEGQFNEKLFF.

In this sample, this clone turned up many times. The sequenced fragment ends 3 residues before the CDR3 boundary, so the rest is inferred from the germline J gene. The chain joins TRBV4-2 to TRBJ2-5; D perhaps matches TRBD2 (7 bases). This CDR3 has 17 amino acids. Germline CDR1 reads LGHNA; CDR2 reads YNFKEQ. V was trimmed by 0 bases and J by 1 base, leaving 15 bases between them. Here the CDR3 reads CASSQDPTGRVQETQYF. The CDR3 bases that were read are TGTGCCAGCAGCCAAGATCCCACAGGGAGGGTCCAAGAGACC.

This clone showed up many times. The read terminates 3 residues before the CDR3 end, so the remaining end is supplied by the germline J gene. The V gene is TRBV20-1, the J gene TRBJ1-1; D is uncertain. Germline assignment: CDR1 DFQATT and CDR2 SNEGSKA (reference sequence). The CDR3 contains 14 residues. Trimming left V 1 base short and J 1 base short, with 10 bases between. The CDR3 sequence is CSARGVPGNTEAFF. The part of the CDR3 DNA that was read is TGCAGTGCTAGAGGGGTGCCAGGGAACACTGAA.

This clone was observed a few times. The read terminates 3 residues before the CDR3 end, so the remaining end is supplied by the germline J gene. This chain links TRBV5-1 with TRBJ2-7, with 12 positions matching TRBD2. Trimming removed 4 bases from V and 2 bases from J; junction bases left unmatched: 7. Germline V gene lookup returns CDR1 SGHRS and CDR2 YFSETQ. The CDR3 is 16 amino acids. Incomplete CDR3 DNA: TGCGCCAGCAGCCGAGACGGACTAGCGGGAACCTACGAG. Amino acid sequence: CASSRDGLAGTYE. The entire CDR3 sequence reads CASSRDGLAGTYEQYF.

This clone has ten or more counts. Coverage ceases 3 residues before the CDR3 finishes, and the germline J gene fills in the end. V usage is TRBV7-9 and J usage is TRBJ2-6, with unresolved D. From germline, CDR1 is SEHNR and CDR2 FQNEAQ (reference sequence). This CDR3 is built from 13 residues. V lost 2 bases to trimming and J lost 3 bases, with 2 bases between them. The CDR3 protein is CASSLLGANVLTF. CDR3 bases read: TGTGCCAGCAGCTTACTTGGGGCCAACGTC.

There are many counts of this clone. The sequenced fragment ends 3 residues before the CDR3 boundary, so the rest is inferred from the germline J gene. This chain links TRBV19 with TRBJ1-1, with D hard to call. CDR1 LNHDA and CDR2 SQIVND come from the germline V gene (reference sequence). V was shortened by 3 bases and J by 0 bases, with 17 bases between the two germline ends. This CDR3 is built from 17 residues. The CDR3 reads CASSMRGPLLMNTEAFF. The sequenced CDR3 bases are TGTGCCAGTAGTATGAGAGGGCCTCTACTCATGAACACTGAA.

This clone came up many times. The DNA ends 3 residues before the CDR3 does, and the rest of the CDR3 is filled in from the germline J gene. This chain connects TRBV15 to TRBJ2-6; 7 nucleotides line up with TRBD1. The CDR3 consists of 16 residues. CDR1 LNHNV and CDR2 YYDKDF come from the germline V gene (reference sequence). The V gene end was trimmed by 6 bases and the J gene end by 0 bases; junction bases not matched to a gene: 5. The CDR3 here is CATSFQGDSGANVLTF. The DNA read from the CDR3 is TGTGCCACCAGTTTCCAGGGGGACTCTGGGGCCAACGTC.

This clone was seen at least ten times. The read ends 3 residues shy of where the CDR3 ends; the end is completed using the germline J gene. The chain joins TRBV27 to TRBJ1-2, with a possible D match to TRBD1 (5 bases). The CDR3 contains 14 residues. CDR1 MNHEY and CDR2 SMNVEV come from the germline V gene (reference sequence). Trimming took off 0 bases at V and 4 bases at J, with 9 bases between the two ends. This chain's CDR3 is CASSLSGGGYGYTF. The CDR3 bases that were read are TGTGCCAGCAGTTTATCCGGGGGAGGCTATGGC.

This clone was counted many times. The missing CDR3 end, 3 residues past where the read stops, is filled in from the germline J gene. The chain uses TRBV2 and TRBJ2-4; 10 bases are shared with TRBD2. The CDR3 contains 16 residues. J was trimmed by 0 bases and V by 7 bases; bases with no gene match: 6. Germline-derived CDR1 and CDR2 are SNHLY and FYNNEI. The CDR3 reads CASILAGMGAKNIQYF. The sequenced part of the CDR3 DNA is TGTGCCAGCATACTAGCGGGAATGGGAGCCAAAAACATT. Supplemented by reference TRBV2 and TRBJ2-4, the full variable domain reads EPEVTQTPSHQVTQMGQEVILRCVPISNHLYFYWYRQILGQKVEFLVSFYNNEISEKSEIFDDQFSVERPDGSNFTLKIRSTKLEDSAMYFCASILAGMGAKNIQYFGAGTRLSVL.

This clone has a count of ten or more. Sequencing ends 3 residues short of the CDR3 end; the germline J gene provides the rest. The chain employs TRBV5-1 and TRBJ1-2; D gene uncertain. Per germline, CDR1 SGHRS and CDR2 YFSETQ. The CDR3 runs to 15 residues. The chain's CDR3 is CASSGDGLKSGGYTF. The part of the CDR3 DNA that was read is TGCGCCAGCAGCGGAGACGGACTAAAATCGGGCGGC.

The chain's CDR3 is CASSLAGSEINEQFF. CDR3 DNA (partial): TGTGCCAGCAGCTTGGCAGGGTCCGAGATCAATGAG. The V call is TRBV5-5, the J call TRBJ2-1; weak D call: TRBD1 (5 bases). The CDR3 is cut off 3 residues early in the read; its end comes from the germline J gene. V gave up 0 bases and J gave up 6 bases, with 13 bases separating them. Germline V gene sequence: CDR1 SGHKS, CDR2 YYEKEE (reference sequence). The CDR3 sequence is 15 residues long.

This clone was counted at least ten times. The DNA read from the CDR3 is TGCAGTGCTAGAGCTGACCAGGACAGATCGCAGCCC. Its translation: CSARADQDRSQP. In full, the CDR3 reads CSARADQDRSQPQHF. This chain joins TRBV20-1 and TRBJ1-5; possibly TRBD1 for D (6 bases). Read sequence stops 3 residues before the CDR3 end, and the germline J gene provides the missing end. The CDR3 consists of 15 residues. Per the germline V gene, CDR1 is DFQATT and CDR2 is SNEGSKA (reference sequence). V lost 1 base, J lost 7 bases, and 17 bases lay in between.

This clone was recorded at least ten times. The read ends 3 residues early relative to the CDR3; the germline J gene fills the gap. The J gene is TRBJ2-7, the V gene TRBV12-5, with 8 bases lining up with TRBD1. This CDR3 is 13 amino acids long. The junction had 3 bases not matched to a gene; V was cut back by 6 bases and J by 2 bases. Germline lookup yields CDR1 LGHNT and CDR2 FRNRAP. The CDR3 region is CASGQGAPYEQYF. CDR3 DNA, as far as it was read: TGTGCTAGTGGGCAGGGGGCCCCCTACGAG. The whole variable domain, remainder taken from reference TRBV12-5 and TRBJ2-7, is DARVTQTPRHKVTEMGQEVTMRCQPILGHNTVFWYRQTMMQGLELLAYFRNRAPLDDSGMPKDRFSAEMPDATLATLKIQPSEPRDSAVYFCASGQGAPYEQYFGPGTRLTVT.

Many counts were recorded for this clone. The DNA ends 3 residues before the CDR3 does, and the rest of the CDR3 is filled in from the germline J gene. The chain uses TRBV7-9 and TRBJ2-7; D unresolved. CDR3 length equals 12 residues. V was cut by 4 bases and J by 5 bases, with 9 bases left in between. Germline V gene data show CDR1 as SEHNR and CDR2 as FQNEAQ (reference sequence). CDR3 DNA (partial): TGTGCCAGCAGCTACGGGTACGACGAG. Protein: CASSYGYDE. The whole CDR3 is CASSYGYDEQYF.

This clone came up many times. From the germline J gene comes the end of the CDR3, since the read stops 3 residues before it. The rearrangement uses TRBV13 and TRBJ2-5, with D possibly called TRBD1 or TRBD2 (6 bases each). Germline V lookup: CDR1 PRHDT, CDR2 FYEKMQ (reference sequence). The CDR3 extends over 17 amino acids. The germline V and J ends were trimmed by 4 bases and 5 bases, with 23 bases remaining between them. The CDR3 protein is CASSSRDTREGRETQYF. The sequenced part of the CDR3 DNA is TGTGCCAGCAGCTCCCGGGACACCCGAGAGGGGAGGGAGACC.

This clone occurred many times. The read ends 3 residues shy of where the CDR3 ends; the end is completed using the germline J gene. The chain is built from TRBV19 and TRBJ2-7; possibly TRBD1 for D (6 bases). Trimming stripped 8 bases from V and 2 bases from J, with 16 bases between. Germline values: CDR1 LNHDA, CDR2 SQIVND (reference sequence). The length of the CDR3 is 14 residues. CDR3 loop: CASAVGTYTYEQYF. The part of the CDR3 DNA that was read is TGTGCCAGTGCAGTCGGGACATATACCTACGAG. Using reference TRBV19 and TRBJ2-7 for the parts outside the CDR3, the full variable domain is DGGITQSPKYLFRKEGQNVTLSCEQNLNHDAMYWYRQDPGQGLRLIYYSQIVNDFQKGDIAEGYSVSREKKESFPLTVTSAQKNPTAFYLCASAVGTYTYEQYFGPGTRLTVT.

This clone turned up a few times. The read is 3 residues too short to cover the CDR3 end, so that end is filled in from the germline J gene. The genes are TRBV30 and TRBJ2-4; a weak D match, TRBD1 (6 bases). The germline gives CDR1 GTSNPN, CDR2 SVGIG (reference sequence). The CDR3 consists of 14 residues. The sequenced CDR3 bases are TGTGCCTGGAGAGGGGCAGGGGCAACCTATGGT. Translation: CAWRGAGATYG. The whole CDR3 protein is CAWRGAGATYGQYF.

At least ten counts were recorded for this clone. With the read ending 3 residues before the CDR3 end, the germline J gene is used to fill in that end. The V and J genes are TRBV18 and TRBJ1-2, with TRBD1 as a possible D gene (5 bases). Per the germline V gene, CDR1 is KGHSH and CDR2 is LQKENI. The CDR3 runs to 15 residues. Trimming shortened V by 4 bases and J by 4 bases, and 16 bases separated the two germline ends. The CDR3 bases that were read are TGTGCCAGCTCACAAACTGACAGCCCTAGCTATGGC. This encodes CASSQTDSPSYG. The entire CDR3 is CASSQTDSPSYGYTF.

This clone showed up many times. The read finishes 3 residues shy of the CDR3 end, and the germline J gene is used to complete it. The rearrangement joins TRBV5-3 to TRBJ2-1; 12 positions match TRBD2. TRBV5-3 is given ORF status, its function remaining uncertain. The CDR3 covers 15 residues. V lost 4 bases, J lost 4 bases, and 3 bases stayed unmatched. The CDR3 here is CARSPLAGGYNEQFF. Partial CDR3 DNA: TGTGCCAGAAGCCCCCTAGCGGGGGGGTACAATGAG.